This T cell receptor (beta chain) was profiled in a study of OX40 agonist ivuxolimab in advanced cancers. About the research overall: Patients treated during dose escalation were battling hepatocellular carcinoma, melanoma, renal cell or head and neck cancer. Study-level findings and limits: There was clonal expansion of CD4+ and CD8+ blood T cells by week 6 at 0.1 to 3.0 mg/kg. CD8+ T cells were the subset that, on average, had more expanded clones than CD4+.

Notes on this clone: Its antigen is not known.

V was pared by 0 bases and J by 3 bases, with 11 bases between. From germline, CDR1 is WNHNN and CDR2 SYGVQD (reference sequence). This CDR3 is 15 amino acids long. Autoimmune disease history or systemic immunosuppression meant exclusion. The table came from immunoSEQ multiplex PCR; TCRdb's copy has only in-frame clones and leaves some out. The sample yields some 80,000 clones, around nine tenths seen once. The chain combines TRBV10-1 with TRBJ1-1; D perhaps matches TRBD1 (5 bases). Specimen: CD4+ or CD8+ T cells sorted from blood, collected in a trial of the OX40 agonist ivuxolimab. This TCR was sampled from an adult with an advanced solid tumor such as melanoma, head and neck, liver or kidney cancer. The CDR3 reads CASSESRWGDTEAFF. The CDR3 region has the DNA TGCGCCAGCAGTGAGTCGAGATGGGGGGACACTGAAGCTTTCTTT.